Presented here are 8 T cell receptor beta chains from one specimen sequenced in a study of shared clonotypes between healthy human individuals. TCRdb's table, derived via immunoSEQ multiplex PCR, lists solely in-frame clones and lacks some. Of 1.5 million to 2.5 million clones in the sample, roughly 95% were seen once. CD45RO-negative cells were positively selected for CCR7, leaving out terminally differentiated effector memory CD45RA+ cells. The sequenced sample was naive CD8+ T cells sorted from blood. All receptors come from a man aged 18 to 35 in good health.

This chain's CDR3 is CASSGGIRPVEQFF. CDR3 in DNA: TGTGCCAGCAGCGGTGGCATCCGGCCCGTTGAGCAGTTCTTC. The chain has TRBV7-9 and TRBJ2-1; D is uncertain. The germline V and J ends were trimmed by 5 bases and 9 bases, with 17 bases remaining between them. The CDR3 length is 14 residues. CDR1 and CDR2 from the germline V gene are SEHNR and FQNEAQ (reference sequence).

The chain carries TRBV13 and TRBJ1-1; a weak D match, TRBD1 (6 bases). V lost 0 bases and J lost 1, with 9 bases in between. Germline CDR1 PRHDT, CDR2 FYEKMQ (reference sequence). The CDR3 has 15 amino acids. The DNA of the CDR3 is TGTGCCAGCAGCTTAGGACAGGGAGGGAACACTGAAGCTTTCTTT. It is translated as CASSLGQGGNTEAFF.

The chain is built from TRBV7-9 and TRBJ2-3; 7 nucleotides match TRBD2. The ends lost 5 bases at V and 2 bases at J; junction bases unmatched: 7. CDR3 length equals 15 residues. The V gene's germline CDR1 is SEHNR and CDR2 FQNEAQ (reference sequence). In DNA form, the CDR3 reads TGTGCCAGCAGCCCGGTCGGGGGGTCCACAGATACGCAGTATTTT. Translating it yields CASSPVGGSTDTQYF.

The chain carries TRBV6-5 and TRBJ1-2; D is ambiguous. The germline V gene has CDR1 MNHEY and CDR2 SVGAGI. V gave up 5 bases and J gave up 4 bases, with 11 bases separating them. This CDR3 spans 13 amino acids. The DNA of the CDR3 is TGTGCCAGCAGTCCGGCAGAGTTCTATGGCTACACCTTC. As protein: CASSPAEFYGYTF.

J is TRBJ2-7 and V is TRBV7-2, with D perhaps TRBD1 or TRBD2 (5 bases each). Germline CDR1 and CDR2: SGHTA and FQGNSA. CDR3 size: 14 residues. The V end was cut by 1 base, the J end by 5 bases, with 12 bases between. CDR3 sequence reads: CASSLEGSSHEQYF. CDR3 coding DNA: TGTGCCAGCAGCTTAGAGGGGAGTAGTCACGAGCAGTACTTC. Together with reference TRBV7-2 and TRBJ2-7, the CDR3 gives the full variable domain: GAGVSQSPSNKVTEKGKDVELRCDPISGHTALYWYRQSLGQGLEFLIYFQGNSAPDKSGLPSDRFSAERTGGSVSTLTIQRTQQEDSAVYLCASSLEGSSHEQYFGPGTRLTVT.

V and J are TRBV4-1 and TRBJ1-1; a weak D match, TRBD1 (6 bases). CDR1 and CDR2 (germline): MGHRA, YSYEKL. The V gene lost 3 bases and the J gene lost 1 base, with 12 bases spanning the gap. This CDR3 has 15 amino acids. CDR3 nucleotides: TGCGCCAGCAGCCACGAAGGACAGACGAACACTGAAGCTTTCTTT. Encoded protein: CASSHEGQTNTEAFF.

The rearrangement joins TRBV10-2 to TRBJ2-2; 7 bases agree with TRBD2. CDR3 length: 15 amino acids. V dropped 2 bases and J dropped 0; count of bases not matched to a gene: 0. Germline V gives CDR1 WSHSY, CDR2 SAAADI. The CDR3 is CASSEGTTNTGELFF. CDR3 DNA: TGCGCCAGCAGTGAGGGGACTACGAACACCGGGGAGCTGTTTTTT.

The chain joins TRBV7-9 to TRBJ1-5; D might be TRBD1 (5 bases). Trimming stripped 5 bases from V and 0 bases from J, with 11 bases between. Germline V CDR1 and CDR2: SEHNR, FQNEAQ (reference sequence). CDR3 length: 15 residues. This CDR3 reads CASSPDTISNQPQHF. CDR3 DNA: TGTGCCAGCAGCCCGGACACCATTAGCAATCAGCCCCAGCATTTT.